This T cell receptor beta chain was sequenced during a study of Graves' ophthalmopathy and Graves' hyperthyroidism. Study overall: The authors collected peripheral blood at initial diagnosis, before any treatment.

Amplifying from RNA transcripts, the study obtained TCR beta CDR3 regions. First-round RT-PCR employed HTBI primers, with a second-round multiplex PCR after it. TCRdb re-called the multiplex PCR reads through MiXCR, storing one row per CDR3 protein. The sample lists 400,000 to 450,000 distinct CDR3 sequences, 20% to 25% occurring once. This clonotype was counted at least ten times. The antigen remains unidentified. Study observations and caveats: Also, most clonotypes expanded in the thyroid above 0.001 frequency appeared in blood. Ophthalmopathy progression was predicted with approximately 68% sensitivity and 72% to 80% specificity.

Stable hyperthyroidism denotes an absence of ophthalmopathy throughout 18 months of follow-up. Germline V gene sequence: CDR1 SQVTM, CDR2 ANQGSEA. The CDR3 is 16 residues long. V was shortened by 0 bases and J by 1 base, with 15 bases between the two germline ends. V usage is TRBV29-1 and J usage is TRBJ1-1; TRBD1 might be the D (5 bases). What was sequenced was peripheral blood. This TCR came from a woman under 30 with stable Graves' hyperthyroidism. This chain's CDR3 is CSVEDFGQGGNTEAFF. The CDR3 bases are TGCAGCGTTGAAGATTTTGGCCAGGGTGGGAACACTGAAGCTTTCTTT.